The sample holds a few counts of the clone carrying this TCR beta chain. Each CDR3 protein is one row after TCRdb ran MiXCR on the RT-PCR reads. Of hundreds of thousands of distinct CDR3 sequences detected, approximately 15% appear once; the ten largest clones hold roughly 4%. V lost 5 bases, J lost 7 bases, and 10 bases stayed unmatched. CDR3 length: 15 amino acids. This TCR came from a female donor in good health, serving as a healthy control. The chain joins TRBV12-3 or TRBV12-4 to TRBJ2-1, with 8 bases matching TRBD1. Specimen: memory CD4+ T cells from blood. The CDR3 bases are TGTGCCAGCAGTCCTCCTTGGACAGGGCGAAATGAGCAGTTCTTC. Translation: CASSPPWTGRNEQFF.